This TCR beta chain is drawn from a study of cytomegalovirus exposure and HLA in healthy donors. Findings and limits, study-wide: Most subjects' HLA-A and HLA-B alleles were reportedly predicted from TCR beta sequences. With further analysis later on, most CMV-associated TCR beta chains appeared HLA-restricted.

Primers for the PCR totalled 60 Vbeta and 13 Jbeta. Produced via immunoSEQ multiplex PCR; TCRdb's table is partial and in-frame only. The sample holds approximately 90,000 clones; roughly 69% are singletons and the top ten take under 8%. Healthy donors of bone marrow made up the group. In germline, CDR1 is SGHRS, CDR2 YFSETQ. V lost 5 bases to trimming and J lost 8 bases; unmatched junction nucleotides: 13. The CDR3 sequence is 15 residues long. In the case of this clone: What it recognizes is unknown.

Specimen: PBMCs. The sequence was collected from a woman in her 30s in good health and CMV-seronegative. J is TRBJ2-1 and V is TRBV5-1, with TRBD2 identical over 7 bases. CDR3 region: CASSDAGESHDEQFF. The CDR3 region has the DNA TGCGCCAGCAGTGACGCGGGAGAGTCCCACGATGAGCAGTTCTTC.